Sequencing of this T cell receptor (beta chain) was carried out in a study of identical twins. This clonotype was recorded at least ten times. Germline CDR1 MNHNY, CDR2 SVGAGI (reference sequence). Trimming at V came to 2 bases and at J to 0 bases, leaving 3 bases not matched to a gene. The CDR3 runs 15 residues. Template switching, a step in the protocol, added a universal primer site, and cDNA carried unique molecular identifiers. TCRdb called the 5' RACE reads again in MiXCR, with one record for every CDR3 protein. Of 1.5 million to 2 million distinct CDR3 sequences listed, under 35% are singletons.

This chain links TRBV6-6 with TRBJ2-7; 8 positions match TRBD1. The specimen was cord blood. The sequence derives from a newborn girl in good health. The DNA of the CDR3 is TGTGCCAGCAGTTACCCAGGACAGGGCTCCTACGAGCAGTACTTC. Translating it yields CASSYPGQGSYEQYF.